This TCR beta chain emerged from a study of cytomegalovirus exposure and HLA in healthy donors. Primers for the PCR totalled 60 Vbeta and 13 Jbeta. The repertoire was sequenced with immunoSEQ multiplex PCR; TCRdb's copy has only in-frame clones and lacks some. The sample lists about 110,000 clones; 65% to 80% were seen once. Trimming stripped 4 bases from V and 2 bases from J, with 17 bases between. The CDR3 runs 16 residues. Germline V lookup: CDR1 SGHDT, CDR2 YYEEEE. The rearrangement joins TRBV5-6 to TRBJ2-3; possible D gene TRBD1, 6 bases. The receptor comes from a male donor in good health and CMV-seronegative. The sequenced material came from PBMCs. CDR3 residues: CASSMIVGQDTDTQYF. CDR3 nucleotide sequence: TGTGCCAGCAGCATGATAGTGGGACAAGACACAGATACGCAGTATTTT. The entire variable domain, with the rest obtained from reference TRBV5-6 and TRBJ2-3, is as follows: DAGVTQSPTHLIKTRGQQVTLRCSPKSGHDTVSWYQQALGQGPQFIFQYYEEEERQRGNFPDRFSGHQFPNYSSELNVNALLLGDSALYLCASSMIVGQDTDTQYFGPGTRLTVL.